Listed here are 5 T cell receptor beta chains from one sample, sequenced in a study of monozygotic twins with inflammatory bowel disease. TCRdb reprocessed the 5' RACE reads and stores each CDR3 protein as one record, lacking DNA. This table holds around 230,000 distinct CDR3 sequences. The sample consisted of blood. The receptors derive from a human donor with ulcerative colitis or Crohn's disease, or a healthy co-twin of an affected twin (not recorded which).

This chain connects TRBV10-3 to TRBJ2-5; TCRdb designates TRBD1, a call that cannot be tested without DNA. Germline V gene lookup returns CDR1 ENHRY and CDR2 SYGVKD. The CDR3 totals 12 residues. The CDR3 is CATGASGETQYF.

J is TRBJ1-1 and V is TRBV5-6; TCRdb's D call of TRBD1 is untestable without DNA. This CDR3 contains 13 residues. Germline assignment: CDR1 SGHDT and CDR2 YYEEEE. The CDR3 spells CASSVQGNTEAFF.

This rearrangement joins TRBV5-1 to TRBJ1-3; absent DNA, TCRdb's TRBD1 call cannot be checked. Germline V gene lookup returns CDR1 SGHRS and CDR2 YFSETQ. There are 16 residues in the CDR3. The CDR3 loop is CASSLEGSYSGNTIYF.

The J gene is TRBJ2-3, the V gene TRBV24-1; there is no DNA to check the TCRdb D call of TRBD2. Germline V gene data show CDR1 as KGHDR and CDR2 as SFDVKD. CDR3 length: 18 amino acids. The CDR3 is CATSGSGTSGGSTDTQYF.

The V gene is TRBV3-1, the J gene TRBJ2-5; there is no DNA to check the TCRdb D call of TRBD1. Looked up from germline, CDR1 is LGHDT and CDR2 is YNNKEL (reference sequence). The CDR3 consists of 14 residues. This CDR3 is CASSHPGRKETQYF.